Sequencing of this T cell receptor (beta chain) was carried out in a study of shared clonotypes between healthy human individuals. Naive CD8 cells lacked CD45RO and underwent positive selection for CCR7, leaving out terminally differentiated effector memory CD45RA+ cells. Deep-level settings were used for running the assay. Only in-frame clones appear in the TCRdb table, and some are missing; sequencing was by immunoSEQ multiplex PCR. Of a few million clones in the sample, around 93% are singletons; the top ten hold approximately 1.7%. The CDR3 has 16 amino acids. Germline V gives CDR1 MDHEN, CDR2 SYDVKM. V lost 5 bases to trimming and J lost 8 bases; unmatched junction nucleotides: 12.

The V call is TRBV28, the J call TRBJ2-1; 10 bases align to TRBD1. The TCR comes from a man younger than 35 in good health. Some clones in this sample may be carry-over from other donors' samples. The source material was naive CD8+ T cells from PBMCs. The CDR3 loop reads CASSLTTGTGDHEQFF. CDR3 bases: TGTGCCAGCAGTCTCACAACCGGGACAGGGGACCATGAGCAGTTCTTC.